This TCR beta chain was sequenced during a study of glioma-infiltrating T cells. Study-wide context: WHO grade II oligodendrogliomas or astrocytomas, plus non-recurrent WHO grade IV glioblastomas, were sampled. Target coverage was roughly 4.5- to 11-fold for about a million blood T cells.

The CDR3 is made up of 14 amino acids. The germline V and J ends were trimmed by 1 base and 5 bases, with 10 bases remaining between them. Germline V gene data show CDR1 as MGHRA and CDR2 as YSYEKL. Using RNA template, CDR3s of TCR alpha and beta were amplified with iRepertoire arm-PCR. Tissue mRNA or PBMC total RNA, about 90-450 ng, went into one-step reverse transcription and amplification. TCRdb recomputed calls from the multiplex PCR reads with MiXCR, one row per CDR3 protein. The profile covers 400,000 or so distinct CDR3 sequences, with 41% appearing a single time and around 12% taken by the ten largest. The study's findings and limits: Signature shared blood CDR3 motifs were enriched in low-divergence and depleted in high-divergence patients.

About this clonotype itself: Its cognate antigen is unknown. A clone one base away is much larger, so this may be a read error.

This chain connects TRBV4-1 to TRBJ2-3; no reliable D call. The sequenced material came from glioma tissue, nonneoplastic brain tissue, or PBMCs (not recorded which). The sequence came from a human donor with low-grade glioma or glioblastoma, undergoing nonglioma brain surgery, or in good health (not recorded which). The CDR3 DNA sequence: TGCGCCAGCAGCCAAGGGGTGGGCATAGATACGCAGTATTTT. It encodes CASSQGVGIDTQYF.